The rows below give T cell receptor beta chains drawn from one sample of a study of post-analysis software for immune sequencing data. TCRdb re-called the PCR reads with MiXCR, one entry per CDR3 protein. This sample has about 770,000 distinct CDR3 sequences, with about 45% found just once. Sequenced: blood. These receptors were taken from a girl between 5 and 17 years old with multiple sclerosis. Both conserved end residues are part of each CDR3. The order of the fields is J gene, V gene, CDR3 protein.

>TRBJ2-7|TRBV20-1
CSADRDSYEQYF
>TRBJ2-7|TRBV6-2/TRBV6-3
CASSYSGIYEQYF
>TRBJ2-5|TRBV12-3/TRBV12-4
CASSLGQGGQETQYF
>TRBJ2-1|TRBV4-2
CASSQEGKGDEQFF
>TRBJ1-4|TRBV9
CASSPDLGNNEKLFF
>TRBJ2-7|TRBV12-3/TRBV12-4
CASSFGLAGDSRFYEQYF
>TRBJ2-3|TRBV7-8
CVSSLTGASGRALRTDMQYF
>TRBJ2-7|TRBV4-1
CASSQESWGNSPYEQYF
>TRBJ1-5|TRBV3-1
CASSQDRPGAGQPQHF
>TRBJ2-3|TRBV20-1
CSARAPDTQYF
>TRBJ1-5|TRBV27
CASSSSGNNQPQHF
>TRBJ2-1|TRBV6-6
CASTKSSDRGEGQFF
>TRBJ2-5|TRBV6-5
CAGSPGEANQETQYF
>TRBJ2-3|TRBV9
CASSVPTSGSTDTQYF
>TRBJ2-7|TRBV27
CASSSGGSGRYEQYF
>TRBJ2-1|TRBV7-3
CASSPGSGEHEQFF
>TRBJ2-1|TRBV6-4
CASSEGTTFIDEQFF
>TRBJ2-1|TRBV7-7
CASSSGPFNEQFF
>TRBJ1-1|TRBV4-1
CASSPSQGGGTEAFF
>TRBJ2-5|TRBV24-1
CATSDSRTAQETQYF
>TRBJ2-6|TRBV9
CASSVVQGLAGGFGANVRTF
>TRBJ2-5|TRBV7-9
CASSPIWSQETQYF
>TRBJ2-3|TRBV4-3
CASSRNPGTGAGDTQYF
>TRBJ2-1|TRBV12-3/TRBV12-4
CASSSKTRGAYNEQFF
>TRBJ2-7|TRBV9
CASSVADRDHEQYF
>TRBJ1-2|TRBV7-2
CASSLTGGQGYGYTF
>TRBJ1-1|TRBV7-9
CASSLISVNTEAFF
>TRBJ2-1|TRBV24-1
CATSAPRGDNEQFF
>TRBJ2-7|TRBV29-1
CSVETDSSYEQYF
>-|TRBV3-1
CASSQGTSGSPETQYF
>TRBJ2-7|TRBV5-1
CASSSRDRGTEQYF
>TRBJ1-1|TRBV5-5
CASSLDVVRSRTEAFF
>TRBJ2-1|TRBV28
CASSPTTREGEDEQFF
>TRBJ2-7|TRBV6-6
CASSINPGQGTYEQYF
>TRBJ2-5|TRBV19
CASSIKGPAGVGEQYF
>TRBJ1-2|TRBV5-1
CASSSQGSNYGYNF
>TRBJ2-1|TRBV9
CASSPRTSGTEQFF
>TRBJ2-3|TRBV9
CASSSSSTTDTQYF
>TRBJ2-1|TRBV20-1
CSAFTSGKGNEQFF
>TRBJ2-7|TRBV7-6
CASSYYRGGEQYF
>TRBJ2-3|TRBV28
CATRWTRGTDTQYF
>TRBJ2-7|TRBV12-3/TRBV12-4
CASSFWQGDEQYF
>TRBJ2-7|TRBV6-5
CASSYSGGGDYEQYF
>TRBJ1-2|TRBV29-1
CSAAMDRRYGYTF
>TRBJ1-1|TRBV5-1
CASSISGTLTEAFF
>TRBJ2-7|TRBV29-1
CSVEGQSEQYF
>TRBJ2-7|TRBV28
CASDTQTGGSGEQYF
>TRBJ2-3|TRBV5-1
CASSMQPAGDADTQYF
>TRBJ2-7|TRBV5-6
CASSSTSGRATSTYEQYF
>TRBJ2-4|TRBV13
CASSLGDQQNIQYF
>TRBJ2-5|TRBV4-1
CASSQDWTSGRAGETQYF
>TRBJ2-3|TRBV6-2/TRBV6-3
CASSYEASGGGDTQYF
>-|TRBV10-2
CASREGAPNEQYF
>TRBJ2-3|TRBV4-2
CASSQEVSQGPSTDTQYF
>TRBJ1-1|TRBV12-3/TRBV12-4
CASNHREMNTEAFF
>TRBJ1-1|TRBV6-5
CASSPQSNPGNTEAFF
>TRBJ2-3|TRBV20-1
CSARAFQGAPLTGTQYF
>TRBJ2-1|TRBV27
CASSPARLADNNEQFF
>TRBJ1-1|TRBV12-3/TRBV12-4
CASSFRQTMENTEAFF
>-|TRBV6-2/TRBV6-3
CASSYPTSRRSSEQYF